The TCR beta chain described here comes from a study of CD8+ T cells in alopecia areata listed by TCRdb under 2018. Concerning the study at large: The treated patients, all with moderate-to-severe alopecia areata, were enrolled in an open-label pilot trial of oral tofacitinib given at 5 to 10 mg twice daily. Patients stayed on tofacitinib for 6 to 18 months and then had 6 months of follow-up off drug so that delayed response and recurrence could be assessed. The SALT score, which quantifies the percentage of affected scalp surface area, was used to measure disease severity in treated patients. The study used high-throughput TCRbeta sequencing to examine T cell clonal expansion in alopecia areata, in both the C3H/HeJ mouse model and human patients. Human TCRbeta sequencing covered scalp tissue and sorted CD4+ and CD8+ peripheral blood T cells from patchy and totalis/universalis alopecia areata patients and healthy controls. Biopsies were taken from tofacitinib-treated patients at baseline and at 4 and 24 weeks of treatment, and a later scalp biopsy was taken in several of the tofacitinib-treated patients. Clonality in the scalp was compared among normal scalp (n=4), patchy alopecia areata scalp (n=8), and alopecia totalis/universalis scalp (n=8). RNA came from the PAXgene miRNA kit for fixed scalp, the miRNeasy kit for PBMCs, and the RNeasy kit for mouse skin. Amplification of TCRbeta CDR3 regions was done by immunoSEQ multiplex PCR using 35 Vbeta forward primers and 13 Jbeta reverse primers.

The sample holds a few counts of this clone. The antigen it recognizes is unknown. Base qualities are not at hand, and no much larger clone is one base apart. Results the study describes overall, beyond this receptor: Compared with mice, TCR sequences shared between patients were less clear, possibly partly because of HLA diversity across the patient population. Compared with normal scalp, lesional scalp had higher clonality and more expanded CD8+ clones, particularly in alopecia totalis/universalis, a pattern that suggests antigenic drive. Many expanded lesional clones were found to persist in scalp and blood during tofacitinib treatment, and relapse after treatment cessation may be partly explained by this persistence. Because the treated cohort was small and had just a single nonresponder, larger studies are needed to establish links between baseline CD8+ expansion and response. Unlike mouse skin, where gammadelta T cells dominate, normal human skin contains resident alphabeta T cells that get sequenced too, which complicates analysis of the scalp TCR repertoire. Tofacitinib significantly lowered scalp clonality and the number of expanded CD8+ clones among the top 100 scalp clones.

The library was produced with the immunoSEQ multiplex PCR assay. RNA was extracted from all samples and reverse transcribed into cDNA as template for TCR sequencing. First-strand cDNA was synthesized with SuperScript III using a 2:1 mix of oligo-dT and random hexamers. Amplification bias was assessed with a synthetic immune receptor repertoire, and residual bias was removed computationally. As for the original processing: Raw reads were preprocessed to remove errors, and CDR3 was defined by IMGT conventions from the conserved cysteine to phenylalanine. Clonality was computed by normalizing Shannon entropy by log2 of the number of productive unique TCRs and subtracting the result from 1. Whether scalp clones were CD4 or CD8 was inferred by matching scalp TCRbeta sequences against CD4 and CD8 repertoires sorted from blood. Imported from immuneACCESS, the table was reduced by TCRdb to in-frame sequences with V and J called. These copies leave out some clones; in studies compared against another copy, an unresolved V gene accounts for under half, and the cause of the remainder is not known. D and trimming were read from the DNA, whereas the V and J calls and clone size are those reported in that table. Present in this sample are around 300,000 clones, 60% of which were seen just once. Roughly 0.93% of the sample is in the top ten clones.

Relative to germline, V is missing 7 bases and J is missing 8 bases, with 5 bases of the junction outside any gene match. The germline V gene supplies CDR1 SQVTM and CDR2 ANQGSEA. The CDR3, from cysteine to phenylalanine, totals 12 residues. The entry retains the CDR3 DNA only, 36 bases that are in frame from base 1. Taken with the paper, the label for treatment or condition translates to: oral pan-JAK inhibitor, 5-10 mg twice daily. Peripheral blood and lesional scalp punch biopsies were obtained from patients with alopecia areata. After PBMCs were isolated by density centrifugation and stained for CD3, CD4 and CD8, a FACSAria was used to sort CD4+ and CD8+ T cells.

Specimen: CD4+ T cells sorted from blood, collected between weeks 51 and 54, from a patient treated with tofacitinib. The rearrangement combines TRBV29-1 with TRBJ1-4; a stretch of 9 junction bases matches TRBD1. This TCR was sampled from a human donor with alopecia areata. The CDR3 reads as follows: CSAGTGREKLFF. In nucleotides, the sequence is TGCAGCGCGGGGACAGGGAGAGAAAAACTGTTTTTT.